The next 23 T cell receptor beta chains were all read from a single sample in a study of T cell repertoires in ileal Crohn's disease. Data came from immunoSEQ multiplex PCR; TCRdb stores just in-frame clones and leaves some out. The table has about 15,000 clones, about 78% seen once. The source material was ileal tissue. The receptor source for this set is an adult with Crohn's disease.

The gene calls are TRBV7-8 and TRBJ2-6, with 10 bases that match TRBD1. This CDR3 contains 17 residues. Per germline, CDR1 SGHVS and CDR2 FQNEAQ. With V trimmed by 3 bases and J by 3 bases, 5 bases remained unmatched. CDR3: CASSFRQGADGANVLTF. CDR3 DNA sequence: TGTGCCAGCAGCTTCCGACAGGGGGCAGATGGGGCCAACGTCCTGACTTTC. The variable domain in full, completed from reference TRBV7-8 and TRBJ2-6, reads GAGVSQSPRYKVAKRGQDVALRCDPISGHVSLFWYQQALGQGPEFLTYFQNEAQLDKSGLPSDRFFAERPEGSVSTLKIQRTQQEDSAVYLCASSFRQGADGANVLTFGAGSRLTVL.

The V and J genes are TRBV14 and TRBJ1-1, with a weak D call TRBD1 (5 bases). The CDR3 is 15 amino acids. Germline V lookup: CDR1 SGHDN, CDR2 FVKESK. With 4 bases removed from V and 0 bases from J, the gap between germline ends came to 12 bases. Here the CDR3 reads CASSPTAGVNTEAFF. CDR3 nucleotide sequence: TGTGCCAGCAGCCCGACGGCGGGGGTGAACACTGAAGCTTTCTTT.

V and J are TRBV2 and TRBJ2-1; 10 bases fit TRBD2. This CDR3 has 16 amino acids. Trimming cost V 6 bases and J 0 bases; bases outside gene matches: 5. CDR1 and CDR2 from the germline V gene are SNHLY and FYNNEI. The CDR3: CASRELAGGSYNEQFF. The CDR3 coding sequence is TGTGCCAGCAGGGAATTAGCGGGGGGCTCCTACAATGAGCAGTTCTTC.

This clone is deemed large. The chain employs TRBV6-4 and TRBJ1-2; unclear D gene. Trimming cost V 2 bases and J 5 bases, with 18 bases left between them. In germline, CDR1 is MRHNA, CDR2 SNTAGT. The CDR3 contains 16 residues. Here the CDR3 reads CASSDTPQSNLYGYTF. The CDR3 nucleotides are TGTGCCAGCAGTGACACACCCCAGTCGAACCTTTATGGCTACACCTTC.

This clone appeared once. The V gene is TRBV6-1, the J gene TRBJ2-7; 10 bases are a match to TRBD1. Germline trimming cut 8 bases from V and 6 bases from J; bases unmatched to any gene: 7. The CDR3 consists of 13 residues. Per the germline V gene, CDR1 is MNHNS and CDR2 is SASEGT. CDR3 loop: CASDRGPRGEQYF. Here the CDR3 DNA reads TGTGCCAGCGACAGGGGGCCGAGGGGCGAGCAGTACTTC.

CDR3 nucleotide sequence: TGTGCCAGCAGTGCTGAGCGGGGGGCTAACGAGCAGTACTTC. Its translation is CASSAERGANEQYF. This chain connects TRBV2 to TRBJ2-5; 9 bases align to TRBD2. The DNA end lines up better with TRBJ2-7; the J call may be wrong. This CDR3 is 14 amino acids long. Germline CDR1 and CDR2: SNHLY and FYNNEI.

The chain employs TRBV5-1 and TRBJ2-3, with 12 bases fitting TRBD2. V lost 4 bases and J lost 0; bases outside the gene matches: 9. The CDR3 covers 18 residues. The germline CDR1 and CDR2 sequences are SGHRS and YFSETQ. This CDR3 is CASSPLGTSGPSTDTQYF. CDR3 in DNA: TGCGCCAGCAGCCCTCTGGGGACTAGCGGGCCTAGCACAGATACGCAGTATTTT.

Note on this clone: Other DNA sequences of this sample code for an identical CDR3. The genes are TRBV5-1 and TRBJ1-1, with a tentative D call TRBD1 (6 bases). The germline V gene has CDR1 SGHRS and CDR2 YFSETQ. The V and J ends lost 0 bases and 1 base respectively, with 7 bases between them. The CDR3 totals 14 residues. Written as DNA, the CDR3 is TGCGCCAGCAGCTTGGGGACAGCGAACACTGAAGCTTTCTTT. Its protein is CASSLGTANTEAFF.

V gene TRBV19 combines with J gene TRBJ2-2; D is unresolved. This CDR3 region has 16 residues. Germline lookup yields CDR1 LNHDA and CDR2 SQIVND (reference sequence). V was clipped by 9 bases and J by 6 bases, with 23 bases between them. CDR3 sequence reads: CARKDLYERWAGELFF. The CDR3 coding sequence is TGTGCCAGAAAAGACCTTTACGAGAGGTGGGCCGGGGAGCTGTTTTTT.

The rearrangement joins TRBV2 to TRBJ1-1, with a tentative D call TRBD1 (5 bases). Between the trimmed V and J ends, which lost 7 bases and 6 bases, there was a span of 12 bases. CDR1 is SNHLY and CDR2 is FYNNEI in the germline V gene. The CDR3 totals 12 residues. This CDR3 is CASTSGGAEAFF. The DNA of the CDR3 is TGTGCCAGCACGTCCGGAGGGGCTGAAGCTTTCTTT.

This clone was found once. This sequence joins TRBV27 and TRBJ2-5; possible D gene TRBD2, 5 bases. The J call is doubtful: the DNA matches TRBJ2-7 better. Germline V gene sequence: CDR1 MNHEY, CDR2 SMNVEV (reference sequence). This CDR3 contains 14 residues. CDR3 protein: CASSEGSVGGEQYF. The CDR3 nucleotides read TGTGCCAGCAGCGAAGGGTCCGTAGGAGGCGAGCAGTACTTC.

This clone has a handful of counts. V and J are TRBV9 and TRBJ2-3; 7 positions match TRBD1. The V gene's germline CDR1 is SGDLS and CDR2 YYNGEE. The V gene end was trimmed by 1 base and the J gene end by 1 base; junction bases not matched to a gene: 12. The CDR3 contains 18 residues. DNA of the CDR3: TGTGCCAGCAGCGTAACGGACAGGAGAGGTCGTGGCACAGATACGCAGTATTTT. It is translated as CASSVTDRRGRGTDTQYF.

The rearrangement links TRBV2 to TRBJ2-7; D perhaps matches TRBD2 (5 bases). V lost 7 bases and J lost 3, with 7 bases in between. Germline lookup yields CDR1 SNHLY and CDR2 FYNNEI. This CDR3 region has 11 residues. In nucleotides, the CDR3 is TGTGCCAGCACCAGCGGCTACGAGCAGTACTTC. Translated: CASTSGYEQYF.

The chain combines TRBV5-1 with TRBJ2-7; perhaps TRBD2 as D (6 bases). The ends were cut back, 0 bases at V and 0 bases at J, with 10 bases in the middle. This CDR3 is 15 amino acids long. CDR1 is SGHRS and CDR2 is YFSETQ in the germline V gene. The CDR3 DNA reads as TGCGCCAGCAGCTTGGGGGCCGGGAGCTCCTACGAGCAGTACTTC. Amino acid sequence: CASSLGAGSSYEQYF.

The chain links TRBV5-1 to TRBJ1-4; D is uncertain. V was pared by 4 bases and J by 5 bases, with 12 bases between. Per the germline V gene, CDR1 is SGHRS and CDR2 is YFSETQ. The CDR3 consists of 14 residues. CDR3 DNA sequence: TGCGCCAGCAGCGTTGGTATAGCGAATGAAAAACTGTTTTTT. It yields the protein CASSVGIANEKLFF.

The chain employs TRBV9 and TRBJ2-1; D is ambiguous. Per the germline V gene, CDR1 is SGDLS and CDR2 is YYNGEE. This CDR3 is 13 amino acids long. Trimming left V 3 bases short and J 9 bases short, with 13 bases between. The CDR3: CASSEDLVGEQFF. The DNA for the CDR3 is TGTGCCAGCAGCGAAGACTTAGTCGGTGAGCAGTTCTTC.

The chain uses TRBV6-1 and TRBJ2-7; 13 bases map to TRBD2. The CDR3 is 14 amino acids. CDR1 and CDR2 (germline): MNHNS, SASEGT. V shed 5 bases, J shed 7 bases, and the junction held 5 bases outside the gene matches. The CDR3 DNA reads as TGTGCCAGCAGTACTAGCGGGGGGGCCTCAGAGCAGTACTTC. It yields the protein CASSTSGGASEQYF.

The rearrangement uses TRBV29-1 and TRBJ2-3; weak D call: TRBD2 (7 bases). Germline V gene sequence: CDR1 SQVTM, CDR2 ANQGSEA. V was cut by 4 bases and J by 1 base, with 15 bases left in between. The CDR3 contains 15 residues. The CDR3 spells CSVGGGLGRTDTQYF. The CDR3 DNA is TGCAGCGTTGGGGGGGGCTTGGGTCGCACAGATACGCAGTATTTT.

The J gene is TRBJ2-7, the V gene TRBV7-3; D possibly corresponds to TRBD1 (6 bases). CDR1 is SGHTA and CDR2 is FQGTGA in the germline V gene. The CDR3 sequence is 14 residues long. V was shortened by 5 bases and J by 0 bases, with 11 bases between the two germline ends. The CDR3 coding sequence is TGTGCCAGCAGCCCAACAGGGCTCTCCTACGAGCAGTACTTC. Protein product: CASSPTGLSYEQYF.

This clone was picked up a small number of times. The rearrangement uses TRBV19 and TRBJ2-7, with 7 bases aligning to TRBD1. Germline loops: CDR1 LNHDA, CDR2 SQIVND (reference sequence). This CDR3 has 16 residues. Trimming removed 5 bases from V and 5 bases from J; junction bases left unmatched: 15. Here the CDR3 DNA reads TGTGCCAGTAGTCCCCAGCCCACGGGACAGAGGAACGAGCAGTACTTC. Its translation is CASSPQPTGQRNEQYF.

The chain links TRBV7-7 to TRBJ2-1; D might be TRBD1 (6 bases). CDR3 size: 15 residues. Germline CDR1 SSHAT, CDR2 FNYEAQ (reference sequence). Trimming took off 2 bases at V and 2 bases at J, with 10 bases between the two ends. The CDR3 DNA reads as TGTGCCAGCAGCTTATTCCAGGGGACCTACAATGAGCAGTTCTTC. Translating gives CASSLFQGTYNEQFF.

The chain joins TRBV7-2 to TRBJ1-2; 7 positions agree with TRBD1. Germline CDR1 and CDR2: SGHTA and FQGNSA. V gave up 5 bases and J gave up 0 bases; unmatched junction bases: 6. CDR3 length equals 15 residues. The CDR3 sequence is CASSNKGASNYGYTF. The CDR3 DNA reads TGTGCCAGCAGCAATAAGGGGGCATCTAACTATGGCTACACCTTC.

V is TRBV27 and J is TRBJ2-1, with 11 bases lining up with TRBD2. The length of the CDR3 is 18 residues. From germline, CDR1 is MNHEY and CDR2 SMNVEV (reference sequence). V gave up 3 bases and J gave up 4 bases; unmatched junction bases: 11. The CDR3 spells CASSLWTSGPLGYNEQFF. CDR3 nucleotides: TGTGCCAGCAGTTTGTGGACTAGCGGGCCCTTAGGGTACAATGAGCAGTTCTTC.